There are a few counts of the clone carrying this T cell receptor beta chain. The antigen remains undetermined. This specimen comes from a study of T-cell memory formation after mild COVID-19. Study background: TCR clusters were mostly confined to one donor each.

The CDR3 is made up of 17 amino acids. J lost 4 bases, V lost 1 base, and 9 bases had no gene match. Per the germline V gene, CDR1 is SGHTA and CDR2 is FQGTGA. TCRdb reanalysed the 5' RACE reads using MiXCR and keeps one entry per CDR3 protein. Of under 650,000 distinct CDR3 sequences listed, about a sixth are singletons. The study's findings and limits: Clones that contracted from day 15 to 85 were balanced CD4/CD8, while later expanders leaned CD4+.

The chain combines TRBV7-3 with TRBJ2-3; TRBD2 agrees at 9 bases. The TCR comes from an adult woman who had mild COVID-19 (a few samples of this study predate the infection). Cell type and time point are not known. Sequences were obtained from PBMCs or a T cell subset sorted from them (not recorded which). The CDR3 region has the DNA TGTGCCAGCAGCTTAAGTGGGGCGGGAGGGTTCCCAGATACGCAGTATTTT. Translating gives CASSLSGAGGFPDTQYF.